This T cell receptor beta chain was sequenced in a study of blood T cell repertoires in COVID-19. Study overall: Samples taken during acute and convalescent COVID-19 were collected in the United States, Italy and Spain. T cells, B-cell-depleted T cells, or PBMCs provided the cDNA or gDNA that served as material.

Germline V gene data show CDR1 as MNHEY and CDR2 as SVGAGI. V trimming: 7 bases; J trimming: 4 bases; junction bases outside the gene matches: 12. There are 15 residues in the CDR3. Source study methods: Amplification of reference gene primers was used by the study to estimate nucleated cell counts. Generated by immunoSEQ multiplex PCR, the TCRdb table keeps only in-frame clones and is missing some. V and J calls and clone size are as listed in that table; D and trimming were resolved from the DNA. This table holds about 21,000 clones, more than 65% found once. This sequence was found in an elderly man with acute or convalescent COVID-19. The chain employs TRBV6-5 and TRBJ1-1; 7 nucleotides match TRBD1. The sequenced material came from peripheral blood. CDR3 sequence: CASNRGGLGGTEAFF. The DNA for the CDR3 is TGTGCCAGCAATCGAGGGGGCCTTGGTGGCACTGAAGCTTTCTTT.